The 25 T cell receptor beta chains reported below all come from one sample, sequenced in a study of blood T cell repertoires in COVID-19. Sequencing used immunoSEQ multiplex PCR; TCRdb keeps in-frame clones, though not all of them. The sample lists tens of thousands of clones; 79% were seen once. The sequenced sample consisted of peripheral blood. The origin of the receptors is a human donor in a cohort sampled during active COVID-19.

The chain recombines TRBV25-1 with TRBJ2-1; the match to TRBD2 covers 10 bases. The CDR3 consists of 18 residues. Germline values: CDR1 MGHDK, CDR2 SYGVNS. The V segment lost 1 base and the J segment 3 bases; nucleotides outside the gene matches: 9. CDR3 sequence (DNA): TGTGCCAGCAGTGAATCGGCCGAGCGGGAGGGCCTCTACAATGAGCAGTTCTTC. This gives the protein CASSESAEREGLYNEQFF.

The chain couples TRBV19 to TRBJ2-5, with 8 bases identical to TRBD1. Losses at the gene ends were 5 bases for V and 1 base for J; bases not matched to a gene: 6. The CDR3 is 15 amino acids. The V gene's germline CDR1 is LNHDA and CDR2 SQIVND (reference sequence). In nucleotides, the CDR3 is TGTGCCAGTAGTTCATGGACAGGGATCCAAGAGACCCAGTACTTC. Protein sequence: CASSSWTGIQETQYF.

This clone showed up just a few times. This sample includes further DNA sequences coding for the same CDR3. The chain is built from TRBV7-6 and TRBJ2-1; 12 positions match TRBD2. CDR3 size: 15 residues. Per the germline V gene, CDR1 is SGHVS and CDR2 is FNYEAQ. J gave up 4 bases and V 5 bases, and 3 bases lay outside the gene matches. CDR3 residues: CASSPTSGRYNEQFF. CDR3 nucleotide sequence: TGTGCCAGCAGCCCTACTAGCGGGAGGTACAATGAGCAGTTCTTC.

Only one count was recorded for this clone. CDR3 in amino acids: CASSSGTGTYEQYF. In nucleotides, the CDR3 is TGTGCCAGCTCATCCGGGACAGGGACCTACGAGCAGTACTTC. This sequence joins TRBV18 and TRBJ2-7; 9 nucleotides match TRBD1. This CDR3 comprises 14 residues. The J segment lost 2 bases and the V segment lost 5 bases, leaving 4 bases of the junction unmatched. Germline V lookup: CDR1 KGHSH, CDR2 LQKENI.

This chain links TRBV7-2 with TRBJ2-7, with D unresolved. This CDR3 has 13 residues. Germline CDR1 and CDR2: SGHTA and FQGNSA. With 2 bases removed from V and 2 bases from J, the gap between germline ends came to 7 bases. The CDR3 loop is CASSLNSAYEQYF. CDR3 in DNA: TGTGCCAGCAGCTTAAACAGTGCCTACGAGCAGTACTTC.

V is TRBV5-1 and J is TRBJ1-3, with a weak D call TRBD1 (6 bases). In germline, CDR1 is SGHRS, CDR2 YFSETQ. Trimming pared 4 bases from V and 0 bases from J, leaving 14 bases between. The CDR3 sequence is 16 residues long. CDR3 nucleotides: TGCGCCAGCAGCCCCTCCGGACAGAGCTCTGGAAACACCATATATTTT. Its translation: CASSPSGQSSGNTIYF. Together with reference TRBV5-1 and TRBJ1-3, the CDR3 gives the full variable domain: KAGVTQTPRYLIKTRGQQVTLSCSPISGHRSVSWYQQTPGQGLQFLFEYFSETQRNKGNFPGRFSGRQFSNSRSEMNVSTLELGDSALYLCASSPSGQSSGNTIYFGEGSWLTVV.

The chain uses TRBV19 and TRBJ2-1, with 8 bases lining up with TRBD1. Trimming removed 6 bases from V and 8 bases from J; junction bases left unmatched: 9. CDR1 LNHDA and CDR2 SQIVND come from the germline V gene (reference sequence). The CDR3 sequence is 14 residues long. CDR3 DNA: TGTGCCAGTAGGCCAGGACAGGGAGTAGATGAGCAGTTCTTC. This sequence encodes CASRPGQGVDEQFF.

This chain uses TRBV18 with TRBJ2-5; 7 nucleotides agree with TRBD1. The CDR3 consists of 15 residues. After removal of 5 bases from V and 2 bases from J, the junction contained 8 bases not matched to a gene. The germline CDR1 and CDR2 sequences are KGHSH and LQKENI. The CDR3 region is CASSTTGMSQETQYF. The CDR3 DNA follows: TGTGCCAGCTCAACGACAGGGATGTCGCAAGAGACCCAGTACTTC.

The V gene is TRBV6-6, the J gene TRBJ2-1, with D tentatively TRBD2 (5 bases). The CDR3 extends over 14 amino acids. Trimming left V 6 bases short and J 1 base short, with 10 bases between. The germline CDR1 and CDR2 sequences are MNHNY and SVGAGI (reference sequence). The chain's CDR3 is CASRAGSSYNEQFF. The CDR3 DNA is TGTGCCAGCAGAGCTGGGAGTTCCTACAATGAGCAGTTCTTC.

The CDR3 loop reads CATSVRAGEAYEQYF. The DNA of the CDR3 is TGTGCCACCAGTGTAAGGGCGGGGGAAGCCTACGAGCAGTACTTC. V usage is TRBV24-1 and J usage is TRBJ2-7; TRBD2 matches 7 bases. From germline, CDR1 is KGHDR and CDR2 SFDVKD. The CDR3 has 15 residues. Unmatched junction bases numbered 8, after V lost 5 bases and J lost 2 bases.

The V call is TRBV18, the J call TRBJ1-4; D is ambiguous. This CDR3 has 16 amino acids. From germline, CDR1 is KGHSH and CDR2 LQKENI. Trimming cost V 3 bases and J 5 bases, with 16 bases left between them. The CDR3 protein is CASSPTTEGINEKLFF. Here the CDR3 DNA reads TGTGCCAGCTCACCGACTACAGAGGGTATAAATGAAAAACTGTTTTTT.

The V gene is TRBV19, the J gene TRBJ2-5, with TRBD2 as a possible D gene (6 bases). The CDR3 is 13 amino acids. CDR1 is LNHDA, CDR2 SQIVND, per germline (reference sequence). V lost 4 bases, J lost 9 bases, and 15 bases lay in between. Written as DNA, the CDR3 is TGTGCCAGTAGTACACCGGGACTGCCGGCCCAGTACTTC. Amino acids: CASSTPGLPAQYF.

This sequence joins TRBV5-1 and TRBJ2-3; 11 bases are a match to TRBD2. The CDR3 covers 19 residues. The germline CDR1 and CDR2 sequences are SGHRS and YFSETQ. V dropped 1 base and J dropped 2; count of bases not matched to a gene: 12. CDR3 DNA: TGCGCCAGCAGCTTGTGGGGGGGTCTGACTAGCGGGATCACAGATACGCAGTATTTT. It specifies CASSLWGGLTSGITDTQYF.

This clone was recorded only once. The chain uses TRBV9 and TRBJ2-5; D possibly corresponds to TRBD1 (5 bases). CDR1 is SGDLS, CDR2 YYNGEE, per germline. V lost 3 bases, J lost 9 bases, and 12 bases lay in between. This CDR3 is built from 12 residues. CDR3 residues: CASSAGMGAQYF. In DNA form, the CDR3 reads TGTGCCAGCAGCGCAGGGATGGGCGCCCAGTACTTC. The full variable domain, in which reference TRBV9 and TRBJ2-5 provide the parts outside the CDR3, is DSGVTQTPKHLITATGQRVTLRCSPRSGDLSVYWYQQSLDQGLQFLIQYYNGEERAKGNILERFSAQQFPDLHSELNLSSLELGDSALYFCASSAGMGAQYFGPGTRLLVL.

This chain uses TRBV19 with TRBJ1-1; the D gene is possibly TRBD1 (5 bases). CDR3 size: 13 residues. Trimming pared 3 bases from V and 5 bases from J, leaving 10 bases between. The germline V gene encodes CDR1 LNHDA and CDR2 SQIVND (reference sequence). CDR3 residues: CASSIQRQTEAFF. The CDR3 DNA reads TGTGCCAGTAGTATCCAGCGACAGACTGAAGCTTTCTTT. Full variable domain (outside the CDR3, taken from reference TRBV19 and TRBJ1-1): DGGITQSPKYLFRKEGQNVTLSCEQNLNHDAMYWYRQDPGQGLRLIYYSQIVNDFQKGDIAEGYSVSREKKESFPLTVTSAQKNPTAFYLCASSIQRQTEAFFGQGTRLTVV.

The rearrangement uses TRBV29-1 and TRBJ2-2, with D maybe TRBD1 (5 bases). The CDR3 has 12 amino acids. The V end lost 6 bases, the J end lost 3 bases, and 8 bases lay between the germline ends. In germline, CDR1 is SQVTM, CDR2 ANQGSEA. The CDR3, as DNA: TGCAGCGTAGGGGATTACACCGGGGAGCTGTTTTTT. It encodes CSVGDYTGELFF.

The chain joins TRBV6-5 to TRBJ2-7, with D possibly being TRBD2 (5 bases). The CDR3 runs to 13 residues. CDR1 and CDR2 (germline): MNHEY, SVGAGI. Trimming removed 3 bases at V and 2 bases at J, with 8 bases between. CDR3 sequence reads: CASSYPGTYEQYF. The DNA for the CDR3 is TGTGCCAGCAGTTATCCGGGGACCTACGAGCAGTACTTC.

The chain uses TRBV6-5 and TRBJ1-4; D gene uncertain. Germline V gene data show CDR1 as MNHEY and CDR2 as SVGAGI. The CDR3 contains 14 residues. V lost 0 bases and J lost 6, with 8 bases in between. This CDR3 is CASSYSEGYEKLFF. As DNA, the CDR3 is TGTGCCAGCAGTTACTCGGAGGGTTATGAAAAACTGTTTTTT.

The rearrangement uses TRBV7-9 and TRBJ2-1; the match to TRBD2 covers 9 bases. V trimming: 3 bases; J trimming: 5 bases; junction bases outside the gene matches: 5. CDR1 SEHNR and CDR2 FQNEAQ come from the germline V gene (reference sequence). The CDR3 loop spans 15 amino acids. CDR3 protein: CASSFGLAFNNEQFF. Here the CDR3 DNA reads TGTGCCAGCAGCTTTGGACTAGCGTTTAACAATGAGCAGTTCTTC.

The chain recombines TRBV5-4 with TRBJ1-1, with 10 bases fitting TRBD1. The CDR3 spans 16 residues. J lost 6 bases, V lost 3 bases, and 11 bases had no gene match. The V gene's germline CDR1 is SGHNT and CDR2 YYREEE (reference sequence). The CDR3 reads CASSSKPGQGPSEAFF. In DNA, the CDR3 is TGTGCCAGCAGCTCGAAACCGGGACAGGGGCCTTCTGAAGCTTTCTTT.

In its sample, this clone was seen once. The rearrangement joins TRBV29-1 to TRBJ1-2, with D perhaps matching TRBD1 (6 bases). CDR1 is SQVTM, CDR2 ANQGSEA, per germline. This CDR3 comprises 12 residues. Trimming shortened V by 4 bases and J by 4 bases, and 10 bases separated the two germline ends. The CDR3 here is CSVGVGGYGYTF. Here the CDR3 DNA reads TGCAGCGTTGGTGTAGGGGGCTATGGCTACACCTTC.

The chain combines TRBV7-6 with TRBJ2-5; TRBD2 matches 11 bases. Germline CDR1 is SGHVS and CDR2 is FNYEAQ. The CDR3 has 15 residues. The J segment lost 5 bases and the V segment lost 3 bases, leaving 5 bases of the junction unmatched. This CDR3 is CASSFSGRAWETQYF. The CDR3 bases are TGTGCCAGCAGCTTTAGCGGGAGGGCCTGGGAGACCCAGTACTTC.

Notes on this clone: A read error may be the cause here, since a much bigger clone is one base away. This specimen includes other DNA sequences encoding the same CDR3. The chain recombines TRBV2 with TRBJ2-7, with 10 nucleotides matching TRBD1. The ends lost 6 bases at V and 1 base at J; junction bases unmatched: 3. Germline V lookup: CDR1 SNHLY, CDR2 FYNNEI. CDR3 length equals 14 residues. CDR3 DNA: TGTGCCAGCAGGGGACAGGGGTATTCCTACGAGCAGTACTTC. It specifies CASRGQGYSYEQYF.

Only one count was recorded for this clone. The chain joins TRBV24-1 to TRBJ2-1; the D is unclear. CDR3 length: 14 residues. V shed 5 bases and J shed 0 bases, with 7 bases lying between them. Germline loops: CDR1 KGHDR, CDR2 SFDVKD. The CDR3, as DNA: TGTGCCACCAGTGGGGCAGGCTCCTACAATGAGCAGTTCTTC. This gives the protein CATSGAGSYNEQFF.

The count of this clone is one. V usage is TRBV11-2 and J usage is TRBJ2-7, with a tentative D call TRBD1 (5 bases). Germline CDR1 reads SGHAT; CDR2 reads FQNNGV. Trimming removed 1 base from V and 0 bases from J, with 7 bases in between. The CDR3 is 14 amino acids. CDR3 residues: CASSLGTPSYEQYF. CDR3 DNA: TGTGCCAGCAGCTTAGGGACACCCTCCTACGAGCAGTACTTC.